This T cell receptor beta chain was captured in a study of cytomegalovirus exposure and HLA in healthy donors. Findings of the study overall: The authors excluded some V segments, including TRBV6-2 and TRBV6-3, as indistinguishable.

Worth noting for this clone: Its matching antigen is unknown.

CDR1 MNHEY and CDR2 SVGAGI come from the germline V gene. This CDR3 contains 11 residues. V dropped 8 bases and J dropped 8; count of bases not matched to a gene: 4. The PCR used 60 Vbeta and 13 Jbeta primers. This table comes from immunoSEQ multiplex PCR, and its TCRdb copy is limited to in-frame clones, with some not included. The table includes some 190,000 clones, around 75% detected once. The sequencing input was PBMCs. The sequence was obtained from a woman in her 30s in good health and CMV-seropositive. The chain recombines TRBV6-5 with TRBJ1-2; TRBD1 aligns across 8 bases. The DNA of the CDR3 is TGTGCCAGCGGACAGGGAAAGGGCTACACCTTC. It codes for CASGQGKGYTF.